This T cell receptor (beta chain) appears in the sequencing data of a study of cytomegalovirus exposure and HLA in healthy donors. The CDR3 covers 17 residues. The V segment lost 4 bases and the J segment 2 bases; nucleotides outside the gene matches: 9. In germline, CDR1 is PRHDT, CDR2 FYEKMQ (reference sequence). 60 Vbeta and 13 Jbeta primers were used in PCR. Data came from immunoSEQ multiplex PCR; TCRdb stores just in-frame clones and leaves some out. The sample holds over 80,000 clones, about four fifths seen once. This clonotype originated in a man aged 35 to 55 in good health and CMV-seropositive. The rearrangement links TRBV13 to TRBJ2-3; 10 nucleotides align to TRBD1. The source material was PBMCs. The CDR3 reads CASSWVGGQGITDTQYF. CDR3 coding DNA: TGTGCCAGCAGCTGGGTAGGGGGACAGGGGATCACAGATACGCAGTATTTT.